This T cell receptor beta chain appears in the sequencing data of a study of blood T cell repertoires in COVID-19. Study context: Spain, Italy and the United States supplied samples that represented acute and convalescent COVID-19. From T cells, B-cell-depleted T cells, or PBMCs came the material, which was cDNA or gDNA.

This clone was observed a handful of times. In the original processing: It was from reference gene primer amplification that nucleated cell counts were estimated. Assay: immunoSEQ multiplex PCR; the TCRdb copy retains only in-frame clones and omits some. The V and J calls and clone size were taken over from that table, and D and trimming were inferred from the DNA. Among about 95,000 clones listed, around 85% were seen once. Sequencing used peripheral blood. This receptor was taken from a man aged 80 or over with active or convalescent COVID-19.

The CDR3 protein is CASSLDRVDTGELFF. As DNA, the CDR3 is TGCGCCAGCAGCTTGGACAGGGTCGACACCGGGGAGCTGTTTTTT. The J gene is TRBJ2-2, the V gene TRBV5-1; D is possibly TRBD1 (6 bases). The V gene's germline CDR1 is SGHRS and CDR2 YFSETQ. The V and J ends lost 0 bases and 3 bases respectively, with 9 bases between them. The CDR3 sequence is 15 residues long. Together with reference TRBV5-1 and TRBJ2-2, the CDR3 gives the full variable domain: KAGVTQTPRYLIKTRGQQVTLSCSPISGHRSVSWYQQTPGQGLQFLFEYFSETQRNKGNFPGRFSGRQFSNSRSEMNVSTLELGDSALYLCASSLDRVDTGELFFGEGSRLTVL.